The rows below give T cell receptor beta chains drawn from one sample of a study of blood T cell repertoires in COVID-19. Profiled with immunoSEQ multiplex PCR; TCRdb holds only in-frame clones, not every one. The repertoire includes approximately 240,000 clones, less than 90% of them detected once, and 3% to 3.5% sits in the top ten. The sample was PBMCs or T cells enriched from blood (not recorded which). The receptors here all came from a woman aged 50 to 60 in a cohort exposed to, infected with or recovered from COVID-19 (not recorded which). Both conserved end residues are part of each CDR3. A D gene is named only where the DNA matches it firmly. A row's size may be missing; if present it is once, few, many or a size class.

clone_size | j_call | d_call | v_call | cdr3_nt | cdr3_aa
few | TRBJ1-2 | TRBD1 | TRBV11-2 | TGTGCCAGCAGCCCACAGGGGGCTCTTGGCTACACCTTC | CASSPQGALGYTF
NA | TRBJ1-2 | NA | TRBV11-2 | TGTGCCAGCAGCTCCGCGGGGAGCCTCTATGGCTACACCTTC | CASSSAGSLYGYTF
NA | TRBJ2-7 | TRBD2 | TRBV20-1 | TGCAGTGCTAGTCATACTAGCGGGGGGTTCAACGAGCAGTACTTC | CSASHTSGGFNEQYF
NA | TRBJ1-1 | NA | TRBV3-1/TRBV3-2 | TGTGCCAGCACCAAACAGGAGAACACTGAAGCTTTCTTT | CASTKQENTEAFF
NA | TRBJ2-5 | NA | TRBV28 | TGTGCCAGCAGCGAGCAGGTATACCAAGAGACCCAGTACTTC | CASSEQVYQETQYF
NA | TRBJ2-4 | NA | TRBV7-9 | TGTGCCAGCAGCCCAGGGTTAGCCAAAAACATTCAGTACTTC | CASSPGLAKNIQYF
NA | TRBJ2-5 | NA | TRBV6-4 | TGTGCCAGCAGTGACGGGGCATCTGTTCTGACAGACTACCAAGAGACCCAGTACTTC | CASSDGASVLTDYQETQYF
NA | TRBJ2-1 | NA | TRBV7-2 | TGTGCCAGCAGGGGTGGGGGGACCTCCTACAATGAGCAGTTCTTC | CASRGGGTSYNEQFF
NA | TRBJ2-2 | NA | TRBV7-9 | TGTGCCAGCAGCTTAAGGGGTCCGGGCACCGGGGAGCTGTTTTTT | CASSLRGPGTGELFF
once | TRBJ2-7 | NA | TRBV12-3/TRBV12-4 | TGTGCCAGCAGCTTCTTGTACGAGCAGTACTTC | CASSFLYEQYF
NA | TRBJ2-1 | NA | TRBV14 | TGTGCCAGCAGCCAAGTTCGGGGTGAACCCTACAATGAGCAGTTCTTC | CASSQVRGEPYNEQFF
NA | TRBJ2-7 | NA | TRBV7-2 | TGTGCCAGCAGCTTAGATCGGTCTAGCATGTACGAGCAGTACTTC | CASSLDRSSMYEQYF
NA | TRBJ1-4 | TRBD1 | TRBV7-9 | TGTGCCAGCAGCTTATCAGCAGGGGGTGGTGAAAAACTGTTTTTT | CASSLSAGGGEKLFF
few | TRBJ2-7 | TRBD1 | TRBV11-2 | TGTGCCAGCAGCTTGGGTGGGACAGCTGGCGAGCAGTACTTC | CASSLGGTAGEQYF
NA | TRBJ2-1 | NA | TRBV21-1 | TGTGCCAGCAGCAAAGTTCTCAGCGGAGGGGGCACTGAGCAGTTCTTC | CASSKVLSGGGTEQFF
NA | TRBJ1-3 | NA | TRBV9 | TGTGCCAGCAGCGTAGGTGATGCCCGAGGTTCTGGAAACACCATATATTTT | CASSVGDARGSGNTIYF
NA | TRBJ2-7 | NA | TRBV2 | TGTGCCAGCAGATTTACGGACGGGGGACCCTACGAGCAGTACTTC | CASRFTDGGPYEQYF
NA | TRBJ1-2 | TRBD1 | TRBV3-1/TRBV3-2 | TGTGCCAGCAGCCAAGGGACAGGGGGCTATGGCTACACCTTC | CASSQGTGGYGYTF
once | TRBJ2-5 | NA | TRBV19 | TGTGCCAGTAGTACCCCGGGGGGCGCCTCACTTCTGACCCAGTACTTC | CASSTPGGASLLTQYF
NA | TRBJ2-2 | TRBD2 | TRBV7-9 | TGTGCCAGCAGAACCGGGACTAGCGCCGGGGAGCTGTTTTTT | CASRTGTSAGELFF
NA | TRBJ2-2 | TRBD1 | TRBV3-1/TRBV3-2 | TGTGCCAGCAGCCTCCGGGACAGGGGGTACACCGGGGAGCTGTTTTTT | CASSLRDRGYTGELFF
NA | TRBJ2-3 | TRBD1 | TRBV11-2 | TGTGCCAGCAGCGTACTGGGACAGGGGGCGAGTCGGACGCAGTATTTT | CASSVLGQGASRTQYF
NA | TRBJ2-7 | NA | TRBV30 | TGTGCCTCCTACCCCGGGGACGGGAGCTCCTACGAGCAGTACTTC | CASYPGDGSSYEQYF
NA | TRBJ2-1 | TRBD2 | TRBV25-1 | TGTGCCAGCATCGATGACAAGGGAGGGAACTACAATGAGCAGTTCTTC | CASIDDKGGNYNEQFF
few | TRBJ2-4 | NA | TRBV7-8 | TGTGCCAGCAGCTCCCCGGGGATAGCCAAAAACATTCAGTACTTC | CASSSPGIAKNIQYF
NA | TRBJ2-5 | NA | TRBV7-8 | TGTGCCAGCAGCTTAGCGGCAGAAGAGACCCAGTACTTC | CASSLAAEETQYF